This passage covers 20 T cell receptor beta chains from one sample sequenced in a study of blood T cells in healthy people across ages. Next came a second PCR, run for about 7 to 12 cycles, which used a sample-barcoded 5' primer along with a J-beta primer mix. MiXCR, run by TCRdb on the 5' RACE reads, gives a single entry per CDR3 protein. Counted here are 600,000 to 900,000 distinct CDR3 sequences, roughly 26% occurring once; the ten biggest clones make up approximately 2.9%. These same data were also listed under a study on T cells of mothers and their children.

Sequencing used blood. The origin of the receptors is a boy younger than 18 in good health.

The rearrangement uses TRBV29-1 and TRBJ1-4; D remains unclear. In germline, CDR1 is SQVTM, CDR2 ANQGSEA. The CDR3 length is 13 residues. V was pared by 3 bases and J by 7 bases, with 12 bases between. The CDR3 sequence is CSVDLSLPEKLFF. DNA of the CDR3: TGCAGCGTTGATCTGAGTCTCCCTGAAAAACTGTTTTTT. The entire variable domain, with the rest obtained from reference TRBV29-1 and TRBJ1-4, is as follows: SAVISQKPSRDICQRGTSLTIQCQVDSQVTMMFWYRQQPGQSLTLIATANQGSEATYESGFVIDKFPISRPNLTFSTLTVSNMSPEDSSIYLCSVDLSLPEKLFFGSGTQLSVL.

The CDR3 reads CSVGGTAFYSTDTQYF. CDR3 DNA: TGCAGCGTTGGAGGGACGGCTTTCTATAGCACAGATACGCAGTATTTT. The chain recombines TRBV29-1 with TRBJ2-3; D may match TRBD1 or TRBD2 (5 bases each). The CDR3 extends over 16 amino acids. Germline V gene sequence: CDR1 SQVTM, CDR2 ANQGSEA. V was cut by 4 bases and J by 0 bases, with 17 bases left in between.

The chain combines TRBV29-1 with TRBJ2-6, with D unclear. There are 13 residues in the CDR3. V lost 5 bases and J 6 bases, leaving 11 bases between the germline ends. The germline CDR1 and CDR2 sequences are SQVTM and ANQGSEA. DNA for the CDR3: TGCAGCGTTCCTCCTCGTTCGGCCAACGTCCTGACTTTC. As protein: CSVPPRSANVLTF.

The chain is built from TRBV6-5 and TRBJ2-4, with 9 positions matching TRBD2. V lost 7 bases, J lost 5 bases, and 9 bases stayed unmatched. The CDR3 covers 15 residues. CDR1 and CDR2 from the germline V gene are MNHEY and SVGAGI. For the CDR3, the DNA is TGTGCCAGCACCTCACTTGCGGGGGGGGAAAACATTCAGTACTTC. This sequence encodes CASTSLAGGENIQYF.

V gene TRBV5-1 combines with J gene TRBJ2-5; no clear D gene. The J call could be wrong; TRBJ2-1 is a better fit for the DNA end. CDR1 is SGHRS, CDR2 YFSETQ, per germline. CDR3 length: 12 residues. The CDR3: CASSPGFNEQFF. The DNA for the CDR3 is TGCGCCAGCAGCCCCGGATTCAATGAGCAGTTCTTC.

The rearrangement joins TRBV6-5 to TRBJ2-5; TRBD1 is a possible D gene (6 bases). CDR3 length equals 16 residues. V lost 0 bases to trimming and J lost 1 base, with 12 bases between them. Germline values: CDR1 MNHEY, CDR2 SVGAGI. The DNA for the CDR3 is TGTGCCAGCAGTTACTCACCTGGACAGACCCAAGAGACCCAGTACTTC. It translates to CASSYSPGQTQETQYF.

The chain couples TRBV11-2 to TRBJ2-7, with 9 bases aligning to TRBD1. The length of the CDR3 is 15 residues. Trimming at V came to 7 bases and at J to 0 bases, leaving 7 bases not matched to a gene. Germline-derived CDR1 and CDR2 are SGHAT and FQNNGV. CDR3 loop: CASNPIQGASYEQYF. The CDR3 nucleotides are TGTGCCAGCAATCCCATACAGGGGGCCTCCTACGAGCAGTACTTC.

The V and J genes are TRBV10-3 and TRBJ2-5; a weak D match, TRBD1 (6 bases). Trimming pared 2 bases from V and 3 bases from J, leaving 7 bases between. This CDR3 has 13 amino acids. The germline V gene has CDR1 ENHRY and CDR2 SYGVKD. CDR3 DNA sequence: TGTGCCATCAGTGAGAGGGACAAAGAGACCCAGTACTTC. This gives the protein CAISERDKETQYF.

This clonotype appeared a few times. As DNA, the CDR3 is TGTGCCAGCTCACCGCGCGACGTCAGGGGGCTCGGTGGCAATGAGCAGTTCTTC. Translation gives CASSPRDVRGLGGNEQFF. The rearrangement joins TRBV18 to TRBJ2-5; 8 bases fit TRBD1. The tail of the sequence fits TRBJ2-1 better, so the J call may be wrong. Germline V gene data show CDR1 as KGHSH and CDR2 as LQKENI. The CDR3 has 18 residues.

The table lists this clonotype with a count of one. The chain carries TRBV29-1 and TRBJ2-1; D possibly uses TRBD1 or TRBD2 (6 bases each). Trimming removed 3 bases from V and 3 bases from J, with 15 bases in between. This CDR3 comprises 15 residues. Germline loops: CDR1 SQVTM, CDR2 ANQGSEA. Here the CDR3 reads CSVESRGDRYNEQFF. CDR3 coding DNA: TGCAGCGTTGAGAGTAGGGGGGATCGCTACAATGAGCAGTTCTTC.

The V call is TRBV12-3 or TRBV12-4, the J call TRBJ2-2; 8 bases agree with TRBD1. V lost 5 bases, J lost 8 bases, and 1 base stayed unmatched. The CDR3 spans 12 residues. CDR3 in amino acids: CASSDRGGELFF. The CDR3 region has the DNA TGTGCCAGCAGTGACAGGGGTGGGGAGCTGTTTTTT.

V and J are TRBV6-5 and TRBJ2-1, with 8 bases matching TRBD2. Germline loops: CDR1 MNHEY, CDR2 SVGAGI. The CDR3 is 13 amino acids. V shed 4 bases and J 12 bases; nucleotides not matched to a gene: 8. CDR3 sequence reads: CASSSTRGGGQFF. The CDR3, as DNA: TGTGCCAGCAGTTCGACCCGGGGGGGAGGGCAGTTCTTC.

This clonotype was found many times. V gene TRBV20-1 combines with J gene TRBJ2-3; D call uncertain. The CDR3 extends over 14 amino acids. Trimming pared 1 base from V and 6 bases from J, leaving 14 bases between. Germline V gene lookup returns CDR1 DFQATT and CDR2 SNEGSKA (reference sequence). The CDR3 sequence is CSARGSSVRDTQYF. The CDR3 DNA follows: TGCAGTGCTAGAGGGTCCAGTGTTCGTGATACGCAGTATTTT.

The J gene is TRBJ2-3, the V gene TRBV5-1; tentatively, D is TRBD1 (6 bases). CDR3 size: 15 residues. Trimming pared 2 bases from V and 5 bases from J, leaving 15 bases between. Germline V gene lookup returns CDR1 SGHRS and CDR2 YFSETQ. CDR3 coding DNA: TGCGCCAGCAGCTTCGCAGGGGATCCGGGAGATACGCAGTATTTT. This translates into CASSFAGDPGDTQYF.

This clonotype was counted a few times. The chain recombines TRBV6-5 with TRBJ1-1; TRBD1 aligns across 9 bases. The junction had 2 bases not matched to a gene; V was cut back by 5 bases and J by 1 base. The CDR3 loop spans 14 amino acids. Germline V lookup: CDR1 MNHEY, CDR2 SVGAGI. Here the CDR3 reads CASSEQGANTEAFF. CDR3 nucleotide sequence: TGTGCCAGCAGTGAACAGGGGGCGAACACTGAAGCTTTCTTT.

This clonotype was picked up a small number of times. The CDR3 region is CASSLVRGRGTEAFF. The CDR3 nucleotides are TGCGCCAGCAGCTTGGTGCGGGGTAGGGGCACTGAAGCTTTCTTT. V usage is TRBV5-1 and J usage is TRBJ1-1, with D tentatively TRBD1 (5 bases). CDR3 length: 15 residues. Between the trimmed V and J ends, which lost 0 bases and 4 bases, there was a span of 13 bases. CDR1 and CDR2 (germline): SGHRS, YFSETQ.

The rearrangement joins TRBV10-3 to TRBJ2-5, with a weak D call TRBD1 (5 bases). V lost 6 bases and J 1 base, leaving 9 bases between the germline ends. The CDR3 has 13 residues. CDR1 and CDR2 (germline): ENHRY, SYGVKD. CDR3 in DNA: TGTGCCATCAGGGAGACAGCCCAAGAGACCCAGTACTTC. This gives the protein CAIRETAQETQYF.

The chain couples TRBV6-2 or TRBV6-3 to TRBJ1-1, with TRBD1 matching over 7 bases. This CDR3 is 14 amino acids long. Germline assignment: CDR1 MNHEY and CDR2 SVGEGT. V dropped 5 bases and J dropped 5; count of bases not matched to a gene: 8. This chain's CDR3 is CASSRQGGITEAFF. In DNA, the CDR3 is TGTGCCAGCAGTAGACAGGGTGGGATTACTGAAGCTTTCTTT.

The chain combines TRBV6-5 with TRBJ2-5; D is unresolved. Germline V gene sequence: CDR1 MNHEY, CDR2 SVGAGI. V shed 10 bases and J shed 5 bases, with 23 bases lying between them. The CDR3 contains 15 residues. CDR3 region: CATTHGLTEQETQYF. The CDR3 DNA reads as TGTGCCACCACCCACGGCCTCACGGAGCAGGAGACCCAGTACTTC.

This clonotype was detected a few times. The chain recombines TRBV29-1 with TRBJ1-6; 9 bases are a match to TRBD1. CDR1 is SQVTM and CDR2 is ANQGSEA in the germline V gene. CDR3 length: 13 residues. V gave up 4 bases and J gave up 9 bases; unmatched junction bases: 4. CDR3 nucleotides: TGCAGCGTTGCGACAGGGGGTAGTTCACCCCTCCACTTT. It encodes CSVATGGSSPLHF.